A selection of T cell receptor beta chains follows, all from one sample in a study of neurological immune-mediated disorders. One entry per CDR3 protein, called by TCRdb with MiXCR from the 5' RACE reads. Of 35,000 to 40,000 distinct CDR3 sequences in the sample, 2% to 3% are singletons; the top ten hold about 2.4%. The sample comprised PBMCs. The receptors were sampled from a man aged 45-60 years with multiple sclerosis. Both conserved end residues are part of each CDR3. The D gene is left open where the match is weak. Expanded clones get a size class; other rows say once, few or many, or leave the size out.

d_gene,abundance,j_gene,v_gene,CDR3nt,CDR3aa
NA,many,TRBJ1-3,TRBV7-2,TGTGCCAGCAGCTTAGGACAGGACCTCGGCACCATATATTTT,CASSLGQDLGTIYF
TRBD1,many,TRBJ1-5,TRBV6-2/TRBV6-3,TGTGCCAGCAGGCGAACGGGACAGGGAAATCAGCCCCAGCATTTT,CASRRTGQGNQPQHF
NA,many,TRBJ1-3,TRBV5-6,TGTGCCAGCAGCTTCGAAGACACCATATATTTT,CASSFEDTIYF
NA,many,TRBJ1-4,TRBV7-2,TGTGCCAGCAGCTTCTTCGGGGGCACTAATGAAAAACTGTTTTTT,CASSFFGGTNEKLFF
NA,many,TRBJ1-1,TRBV29-1,TGCAGCGGCCGCCCGCAGGGGCGGAACACTGAAGCTTTCTTT,CSGRPQGRNTEAFF
TRBD2,many,TRBJ2-1,TRBV20-1,TGCAGTGCTCATACGGGGGGGCTTTTAAATGAGCAGTTCTTC,CSAHTGGLLNEQFF
NA,many,TRBJ2-2,TRBV5-1,TGCGCCAGCAGCCGCGGGACACACACCGGGGAGCTGTTTTTT,CASSRGTHTGELFF
NA,few,TRBJ1-5,TRBV12-3/TRBV12-4,TGTGCCAGCAGCCCGACGGATAATAGCAATCAGCCCCAGAATTTT,CASSPTDNSNQPQNF
NA,many,TRBJ1-1,TRBV10-3,TGTGCCATCAGTGAGCAAGCCAAGGCCGTTATGGTGAACACTGAAGCTTTCTTT,CAISEQAKAVMVNTEAFF
TRBD1,few,TRBJ1-1,TRBV5-1,TGCGCCAGCAGGACAGGGGGAGGAACTGAAGCTTTCTTT,CASRTGGGTEAFF
NA,many,TRBJ1-5,TRBV12-3/TRBV12-4,TGTGCCAGCAGTTTTGGGGGGGCTCGTCAGCCCCAGAATTTT,CASSFGGARQPQNF
TRBD2,many,TRBJ2-3,TRBV5-1,TGCGCCAGCAGCTTGGAGTGGGAGGTCGGCCTAGCGGGAAGCACAGATACGCAGTATTTT,CASSLEWEVGLAGSTDTQYF
NA,many,TRBJ2-5,TRBV29-1,TGCAGCGTTGCCCTGGGGGTCCAAGAGACCCAGTACTTC,CSVALGVQETQYF
TRBD2,many,TRBJ2-7,TRBV20-1,TGCAGTGCGCGGCATCCGGGACTAGCAGGCGAGCAGTACTTC,CSARHPGLAGEQYF
TRBD2,many,TRBJ2-6,TRBV5-1,TGCGCCAGCAGCGCGGGGGGACGCTCTGGGGCCAACGTCCTGACTTTC,CASSAGGRSGANVLTF
NA,many,TRBJ1-1,TRBV6-5,TGTGCCAGCACCAAGGGACGGGGGTATTACACTGAAGCTTTCTTT,CASTKGRGYYTEAFF
TRBD1,many,TRBJ1-5,TRBV5-1,TGCGCCAGCAGCTTGACCGGACAGGGCGGCAATCAGCCCCAGCATTTT,CASSLTGQGGNQPQHF
NA,many,TRBJ1-5,TRBV5-1,TGCGCCAGCAGCTTGGTGCCAGGGACCCCTCAGCCCCAGCATTTT,CASSLVPGTPQPQHF
NA,many,TRBJ2-3,TRBV7-8,TGTGCCAGCAGCAGATACAGGGTTACTAGCACAGATACGCAGTATTTT,CASSRYRVTSTDTQYF
TRBD1,many,TRBJ1-4,TRBV20-1,TGCAGTGCTAGAGACCCTAAACAGGGGGCGGATGAAAAACTGTTTTTT,CSARDPKQGADEKLFF
TRBD2,many,TRBJ2-1,TRBV20-1,TGCAGTGCTTGGGGTGGCGGGGGGGACAATGAGCAGTTCTTC,CSAWGGGGDNEQFF
NA,many,TRBJ2-3,TRBV27,TGTGCCAGCAGTAAAACCACAGATACGCAGTATTTT,CASSKTTDTQYF
NA,many,TRBJ1-1,TRBV7-2,TGTGCCAGCAGCGTAGGACAGCTGAACACTGAAGCTTTCTTT,CASSVGQLNTEAFF
NA,many,TRBJ1-1,TRBV15,TGTGCCACCAGCGGGATAGGGGGGGTGAACACTGAAGCTTTCTTT,CATSGIGGVNTEAFF
NA,NA,TRBJ1-5,TRBV5-8,TGTGCCAGCAGCTTGGCGGGGGCGGGCCAGCCCCAGAATTTT,CASSLAGAGQPQNF
TRBD1,NA,TRBJ1-1,TRBV7-8,TGTGCCAGCAGCGGAGGGGGCTGGACTGAAGCTTTCTTT,CASSGGGWTEAFF
NA,many,TRBJ2-7,TRBV9,TGTGCCAGCAGCGGAACCGGGACACCCTACGAGCAGTACTTC,CASSGTGTPYEQYF
NA,many,TRBJ1-1,TRBV5-1,TGCGCCAGCAGCTTGGCCGGTCTGTCTGAAGCTTTCTTT,CASSLAGLSEAFF
NA,many,TRBJ2-3,TRBV20-1,TGCAGTGCTAGGCTACTCTTTAGCACAGATACGCAGTATTTT,CSARLLFSTDTQYF
NA,many,TRBJ2-5,TRBV7-9,TGTGCCAGCAGCTTAGCGGGAACACTCCAAGAGACCCAGTACTTC,CASSLAGTLQETQYF
NA,many,TRBJ1-2,TRBV7-9,TGTGCCAGCAGCTTAGCGTACGGGCAGGGTCACTATGGCTACACCTTC,CASSLAYGQGHYGYTF
TRBD1,medium-sized,TRBJ1-4,TRBV28,TGTGCCAGCAGTCAGTACGGGACAGGGAGACATAATGAAAAACTGTTTTTT,CASSQYGTGRHNEKLFF
NA,many,TRBJ2-1,TRBV4-1,TGCGCCAGCAGCCAAGGGACGAGCTCCTACAATGAGCAGTTCTTC,CASSQGTSSYNEQFF
TRBD1,few,TRBJ1-5,TRBV7-2,TGTGCCAGCAGCATCAGGGGGGGTCAGCCCCAGAATTTT,CASSIRGGQPQNF
TRBD1,many,TRBJ2-7,TRBV20-1,TGCAGTGCTAGGGGTGACAGGGGGCCTGGCGAGCAGTACTTC,CSARGDRGPGEQYF
NA,many,TRBJ1-1,TRBV3-1,TGTGCCAGCAGCCAATCCAGTATGAACACTGAAGCTTTCTTT,CASSQSSMNTEAFF
NA,many,TRBJ1-1,TRBV6-5,TGTGCCAGCAGTCTCCCAGCGGGGGGGAGCACTGAAGCTTTCTTT,CASSLPAGGSTEAFF
NA,many,TRBJ2-4,TRBV5-5,TGTGCCAGCAGCTTTTCAACTTACAAAAACATTCAGTACTTC,CASSFSTYKNIQYF
TRBD1,many,TRBJ1-1,TRBV28,TGTGCCAGCAGTGGCCGGGACAGGGGGTACACTGAAGCTTTCTTT,CASSGRDRGYTEAFF
TRBD1,many,TRBJ1-1,TRBV20-1,TGCAGTGCCCAGCCCGGGACAGGGGAGGGCACTGAAGCTTTCTTT,CSAQPGTGEGTEAFF
NA,large,TRBJ1-6,TRBV5-1,TGCGCCAGCACGGTGGCAGGGGATAATTCACCCCTCCACTTT,CASTVAGDNSPLHF
NA,many,TRBJ2-3,TRBV14,TGTGCCAGCAGCCTAACCTTGGGGGAGAGCACAGATACGCAGTATTTT,CASSLTLGESTDTQYF
NA,many,TRBJ1-4,TRBV9,TGTGCCAGCAGCTCCCCGGCTCATAATGAAAAACTGTTTTTT,CASSSPAHNEKLFF
TRBD2,many,TRBJ2-7,TRBV12-3/TRBV12-4,TGTGCCAGCAGGTCGACTAGCGGGGGTTACGAGCAGTACTTC,CASRSTSGGYEQYF